This T cell receptor (beta chain) originates from a study of early T cells in non-severe SARS-CoV-2 infection. In the study overall: Investigators sequenced bulk RNA drawn from unsorted whole blood, and chains remained unpaired.

Broader study findings: Anti-spike CD8 responses were favored by VDJdb matching, which missed private and CD4 specificities.

Separate cDNA molecules each had unique molecular identifiers attached to them. Each CDR3 protein gets one entry after TCRdb re-called the 5' RACE reads with MiXCR. The table includes fewer than 65,000 distinct CDR3 sequences, roughly 8% detected once. A few counts support this clonotype. Its cognate antigen is unknown. The sequences come from whole blood, collected at baseline. This TCR was recovered from an adult who was a healthcare worker with PCR-confirmed SARS-CoV-2 infection or an uninfected control (not recorded which).

The CDR3 reads CASSLGQEGQPQHF. The CDR3 DNA reads TGTGCCAGCAGTCTCGGACAGGAGGGACAGCCCCAGCATTTT. The chain is built from TRBV6-2 or TRBV6-3 and TRBJ1-5, with 7 bases that match TRBD1. The CDR3 loop spans 14 amino acids. V shed 5 bases and J 7 bases; nucleotides not matched to a gene: 8. From germline, CDR1 is MNHEY and CDR2 SVGEGT.